The T cell receptor beta chain under discussion was sequenced for a study of shared clonotypes between healthy human individuals (TCRdb year 2020). With regard to the full study: The cohort comprised two women and a few men aged 18 to 49 years. Per donor, three plates each were used for CD4 naive and CD4 memory, two for CD8 naive, and one for CD8 memory. To estimate repertoire size and how much clonotypes are shared between individuals, the study performed deep sequencing of blood TCR repertoires from about five healthy adults. Each donor's leukapheresis produced roughly between roughly 0.85 and 10 billion PBMCs. Libraries were prepared and TCR repertoires were sequenced by different laboratories using diverse techniques, in order to increase sequencing depth and limit assay-specific biases.

The CDR3, cysteine through phenylalanine, is 14 amino acids long. Only the CDR3 part of the read is kept: 42 bases, read in frame from the first base. CDR1 is given as LNHDA and CDR2 as SQIVND, both from the germline V gene (reference sequence). Germline trimming: 3 bases from V, 6 bases from J; junction bases outside gene matches: 5. Comments on this clone: The antigen this receptor binds is unknown. No base qualities exist here, and no much larger clone lies one base off it.

CD8 naive samples were obtained by positive selection for CCR7 among CD45RO-negative cells, yielding a CD45RA+CCR7+ population from which TemRA cells were excluded. Healthy HIV-negative adults with no recently reported acute infections or vaccinations were included as donors. Every donor was a Caucasian adult residing in Nashville, Tennessee, USA. Blood was obtained by leukapheresis, after which PBMCs were separated by Ficoll-Histopaque density gradient centrifugation and cryopreserved in liquid nitrogen vapor phase. Purity and quantity of every magnetically sorted T cell population were checked by analytical flow cytometry. Each sorted fraction had its genomic DNA isolated and then quantified by UV absorbance on a Nanodrop 2000c. Using the deep immunoSEQ assay, TCR CDR3 regions were amplified from genomic DNA by multiplex PCR. Genomic DNA extracted from each cell subset was distributed evenly over all wells of several immunoSEQ 96-well plates, and each plate served as one replicate. For sorted subsets, each replicate PCR was loaded with approximately 200 ng genomic DNA, equivalent to 25,000 to 35,000 T cell genomes. The purified libraries were quantified using a Qubit 3.0 fluorometer, sized with a Bioanalyzer 2100, and then quantified again using the KAPA Library Quantification kit. Every immunoSEQ 96-well plate was sequenced on a separate single-read 150-cycle Illumina NextSeq 550 flow cell. In the paper's pipeline: Because the immunoSEQ output included only junctional sequences and no quality scores, the filtering could not be the same as the filtering used for full-length reads. To assign V/J genes and CDR3, sequences were annotated using PyIR, a Python wrapper for IgBLAST v1.9, with IMGT germline references. Reads were removed for weak V/J assignments (E-value above 1e-6), missing CDR3, stop codons, out-of-frame junctions, or ambiguous translated residues. V3J clonotypes were defined as sequences sharing the same inferred V gene, J gene, and CDR3 amino acid sequence. Percentage overlap between repertoires was calculated by dividing the number of shared unique clonotypes by the size of the smaller repertoire. Repertoire richness was assessed with RTK rarefaction, the Chao1 estimator, and Recon v2.1 estimates of unobserved clonotypes. OLGA was used to compute generation probabilities for all TCRbeta clonotypes that the gDNA method yielded from a few donors. TCRdb's version of the immuneACCESS table is confined to in-frame rearrangements and falls short of the full clone set. An unresolved V gene accounts for under half of the shortfall where checked; the remainder is of unknown origin. The V and J calls and clone size are taken from that table; D and trimming were inferred from the DNA. A total of about 2 million clones appear in this sample, about 95% of them only once. The top ten clones comprise about 1.1% of the sample.

What the authors observed across the whole study: The small number of donors limited the genetic and exposure-history diversity represented. Sampling was restricted to blood, and TCR repertoires in tissue are likely to differ from TCR repertoires in blood. Clonotypes shared by all four sorted-subset donors showed higher generation probabilities than non-shared clonotypes. Across a handful of donors, roughly 5.1% of naive CD4, roughly 3.3% of naive CD8, 2.3% of memory CD4, and about 0.4% of memory CD8 clonotypes were shared. Rarefaction of sorted-subset datasets indicated incomplete sequencing despite the large sequencing depth. Pairwise subsampling led to the expectation that sequencing depth would affect the degree of clonotype sharing among donors. Estimated clonotype richness was generally larger for naive than for memory subsets.

The chain employs TRBV19 and TRBJ1-2; 9 central nucleotides agree with TRBD1. This clonotype was sampled from a man younger than 30 in good health. The material sequenced was naive CD8+ T cells sorted from blood. This specimen's cell subset or site label, per the study, means: CD45RA+CCR7+. DNA sequence: TGTGCCAGTAGTATCGCGACAGGGGGGCATGGCTACACCTTC. Translated, this is CASSIATGGHGYTF. Beyond the CDR3, the reference TRBV19 and TRBJ1-2 genes provide the residues; the full variable domain reads: DGGITQSPKYLFRKEGQNVTLSCEQNLNHDAMYWYRQDPGQGLRLIYYSQIVNDFQKGDIAEGYSVSREKKESFPLTVTSAQKNPTAFYLCASSIATGGHGYTFGSGTRLTVV.